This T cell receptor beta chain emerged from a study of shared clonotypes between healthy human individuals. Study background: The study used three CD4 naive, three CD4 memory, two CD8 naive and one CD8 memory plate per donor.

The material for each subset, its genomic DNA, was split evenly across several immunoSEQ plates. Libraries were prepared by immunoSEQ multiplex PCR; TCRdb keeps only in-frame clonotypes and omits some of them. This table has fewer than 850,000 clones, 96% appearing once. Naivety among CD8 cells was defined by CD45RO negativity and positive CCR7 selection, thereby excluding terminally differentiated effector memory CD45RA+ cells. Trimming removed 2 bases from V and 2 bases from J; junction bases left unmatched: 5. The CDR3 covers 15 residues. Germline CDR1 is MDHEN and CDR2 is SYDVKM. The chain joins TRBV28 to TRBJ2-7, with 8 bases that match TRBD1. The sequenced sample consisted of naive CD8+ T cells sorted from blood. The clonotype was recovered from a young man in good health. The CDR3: CASSLRGDRTYEQYF. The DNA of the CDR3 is TGTGCCAGCAGTTTACGCGGGGACAGGACCTACGAGCAGTACTTC.